The next 3 T cell receptor beta chains were all read from a single sample in a study of control samples from healthy donors and cancer patients. Sequencing was performed with immunoSEQ multiplex PCR; in TCRdb, only in-frame clones are kept and a portion is missing. The sample has about 140,000 clones, roughly 94% seen once. Sequenced material: blood. The source is a man in his forties in good health.

V is TRBV5-8 and J is TRBJ2-3, with D hard to call. Germline assignment: CDR1 SGHTS and CDR2 YDEGEE. CDR3 length: 13 amino acids. V dropped 4 bases and J dropped 2 bases, with 8 bases sitting between them. As DNA, the CDR3 is TGTGCCAGCAGCGTGTCAGTCACAGATACGCAGTATTTT. As protein: CASSVSVTDTQYF.

In its sample, this clone was seen once. The rearrangement joins TRBV11-2 to TRBJ2-1; 11 nucleotides align to TRBD1. J was trimmed by 2 bases and V by 5 bases; bases with no gene match: 2. Per germline, CDR1 SGHAT and CDR2 FQNNGV. The CDR3 sequence is 15 residues long. The CDR3 spells CASSPGQGAYNEQFF. The CDR3, as DNA: TGTGCCAGCAGCCCGGGACAGGGGGCCTACAATGAGCAGTTCTTC. The variable domain in full, completed from reference TRBV11-2 and TRBJ2-1, reads EAGVAQSPRYKIIEKRQSVAFWCNPISGHATLYWYQQILGQGPKLLIQFQNNGVVDDSQLPKDRFSAERLKGVDSTLKIQPAKLEDSAVYLCASSPGQGAYNEQFFGPGTRLTVL.

This chain uses TRBV5-1 with TRBJ2-2; TRBD1 agrees at 8 bases. The CDR3 consists of 16 residues. The V segment lost 0 bases and the J segment 5 bases; nucleotides outside the gene matches: 6. Germline CDR1 and CDR2: SGHRS and YFSETQ. The CDR3 sequence: CASSLGGQGWTGELFF. DNA of the CDR3: TGCGCCAGCAGCTTGGGAGGACAGGGTTGGACCGGGGAGCTGTTTTTT. The variable domain in full, with the rest retrieved from reference TRBV5-1 and TRBJ2-2, is KAGVTQTPRYLIKTRGQQVTLSCSPISGHRSVSWYQQTPGQGLQFLFEYFSETQRNKGNFPGRFSGRQFSNSRSEMNVSTLELGDSALYLCASSLGGQGWTGELFFGEGSRLTVL.